The 10 T cell receptor beta chains below come from one sample, sequenced in a study of control samples from healthy donors and cancer patients. Only in-frame clones appear in the TCRdb table, and some are missing; sequencing was by immunoSEQ multiplex PCR. The data contain about 92,000 clones, around 82% of them singletons. Sequences were obtained from blood. The receptor set was obtained from a woman in her fifties or sixties in good health.

This chain joins TRBV4-3 and TRBJ2-7; no reliable D call. The V and J ends lost 0 bases and 3 bases respectively, with 12 bases between them. CDR1 is LGHNA, CDR2 YSLEER, per germline. This CDR3 has 15 amino acids. DNA for the CDR3: TGCGCCAGCAGCCAAGATCGAGGCAGTTTCTACGAGCAGTACTTC. This encodes CASSQDRGSFYEQYF.

This clone has just one count. The chain recombines TRBV11-2 with TRBJ2-6; D gene uncertain. This CDR3 is built from 18 residues. Trimming removed 1 base at V and 0 bases at J, with 13 bases between. Germline V CDR1 and CDR2: SGHAT, FQNNGV. The CDR3: CASSLVSIGSSGANVLTF. For the CDR3, the DNA is TGTGCCAGCAGCTTAGTTAGTATAGGCAGCTCTGGGGCCAACGTCCTGACTTTC.

This clone has only one observation. V is TRBV6-5 and J is TRBJ1-2; TRBD1 matches at 7 bases. The CDR3 covers 16 residues. Germline V CDR1 and CDR2: MNHEY, SVGAGI. The junction had 9 bases not matched to a gene; V was cut back by 0 bases and J by 5 bases. The CDR3 DNA is TGTGCCAGCAGTTACTCGAAAGGGGGCAGAGCTTATGGCTACACCTTC. This codes for CASSYSKGGRAYGYTF.

The rearrangement links TRBV14 to TRBJ2-3; no reliable D call. CDR1 SGHDN and CDR2 FVKESK come from the germline V gene. This CDR3 spans 11 amino acids. V was shortened by 1 base and J by 6 bases, with 2 bases between the two germline ends. The CDR3 region is CASSQADTQYF. The CDR3 DNA sequence: TGTGCCAGCAGCCAAGCTGATACGCAGTATTTT. The full variable domain, completed using reference TRBV14 and TRBJ2-3, is EAGVTQFPSHSVIEKGQTVTLRCDPISGHDNLYWYRRVMGKEIKFLLHFVKESKQDESGMPNNRFLAERTGGTYSTLKVQPAELEDSGVYFCASSQADTQYFGPGTRLTVL.

This chain connects TRBV5-1 to TRBJ2-1; perhaps TRBD1 as D (5 bases). Germline CDR1 SGHRS, CDR2 YFSETQ. Trimming removed 0 bases at V and 14 bases at J, with 18 bases between. This CDR3 comprises 14 residues. CDR3 DNA sequence: TGCGCCAGCAGCTTGGGGCTAGTAGGGGCCGAAAAGTTCTTC. Protein sequence: CASSLGLVGAEKFF.

V gene TRBV18 combines with J gene TRBJ1-1; D is uncertain. Germline values: CDR1 KGHSH, CDR2 LQKENI. V gave up 5 bases and J gave up 0 bases, with 7 bases separating them. The CDR3 length is 13 residues. CDR3 in DNA: TGTGCCAGCTCAGCAGCCATGAACACTGAAGCTTTCTTT. Its protein is CASSAAMNTEAFF.

The genes are TRBV19 and TRBJ1-5; no firm D call. The CDR3 is made up of 16 amino acids. Trimming took off 6 bases at V and 3 bases at J, with 18 bases between the two ends. Germline CDR1 and CDR2: LNHDA and SQIVND (reference sequence). The CDR3 DNA is TGTGCCAGTAGCCCCCAAAGGGCTGGAATCAATCAGCCCCAGCATTTT. Encoded protein: CASSPQRAGINQPQHF.

The chain combines TRBV16 with TRBJ1-1, with a weak D call TRBD1 (5 bases). The V gene's germline CDR1 is KGHSY and CDR2 FQNENV. This CDR3 spans 13 amino acids. Trimming removed 0 bases at V and 8 bases at J, with 10 bases between. The CDR3, as DNA: TGTGCCAGCAGCCAATCGCTACCAGGGGAAGCTTTCTTT. Protein sequence: CASSQSLPGEAFF. Supplemented by reference TRBV16 and TRBJ1-1, the full variable domain reads GEEVAQTPKHLVRGEGQKAKLYCAPIKGHSYVFWYQQVLKNEFKFLISFQNENVFDETGMPKERFSAKCLPNSPCSLEIQATKLEDSAVYFCASSQSLPGEAFFGQGTRLTVV.

The chain has TRBV6-6 and TRBJ1-4, with 7 bases lining up with TRBD1. Germline CDR1 MNHNY, CDR2 SVGAGI (reference sequence). V lost 11 bases and J lost 8; bases outside the gene matches: 5. The CDR3 is made up of 11 amino acids. CDR3 sequence: CAAGGVEKLFF. In DNA form, the CDR3 reads TGTGCCGCAGGGGGGGTAGAAAAACTGTTTTTT.

As to this clone: The identical CDR3 is also encoded by other nucleotide sequences in the sample. The V call is TRBV3-1 (or the pseudogene TRBV3-2), the J call TRBJ1-6; 9 nucleotides agree with TRBD1. J was trimmed by 7 bases and V by 3 bases; bases with no gene match: 1. Germline CDR1 is LGHDT and CDR2 is YNNKEL (reference sequence). The CDR3 is 14 amino acids. CDR3: CASSHGQGNSPLHF. CDR3 nucleotides: TGTGCCAGCAGCCATGGACAGGGGAATTCACCCCTCCACTTT.